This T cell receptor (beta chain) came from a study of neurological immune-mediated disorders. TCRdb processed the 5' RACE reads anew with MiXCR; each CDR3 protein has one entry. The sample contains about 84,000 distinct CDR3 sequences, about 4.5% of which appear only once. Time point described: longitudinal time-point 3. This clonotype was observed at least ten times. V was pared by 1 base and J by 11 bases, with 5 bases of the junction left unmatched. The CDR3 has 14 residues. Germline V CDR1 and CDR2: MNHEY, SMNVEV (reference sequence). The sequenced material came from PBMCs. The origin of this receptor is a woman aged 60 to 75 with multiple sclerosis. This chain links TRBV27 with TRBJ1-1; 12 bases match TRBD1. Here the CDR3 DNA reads TGTGCCAGCAGTTTATACGGGACAGGGGGCTCGGCTTTCTTT. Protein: CASSLYGTGGSAFF.